This TCR beta chain came from a study of T cell changes during pregnancy in multiple sclerosis. Data came from immunoSEQ multiplex PCR; TCRdb stores just in-frame clones and leaves some out. The table has fewer than 80,000 clones, around 92% seen once; the top ten hold roughly 2.1%. The source is a female donor in good health, enrolled as a control in a pregnancy study. The input for sequencing was peripheral blood, taken in the third trimester of pregnancy.

This chain's CDR3 is CASSQEVTVNTEAFF. CDR3 DNA sequence: TGCGCCAGCAGCCAAGAGGTCACGGTGAACACTGAAGCTTTCTTT. The chain recombines TRBV4-1 with TRBJ1-1; D is ambiguous. V was shortened by 0 bases and J by 0 bases, with 8 bases between the two germline ends. Germline V lookup: CDR1 MGHRA, CDR2 YSYEKL. The CDR3 is made up of 15 amino acids.